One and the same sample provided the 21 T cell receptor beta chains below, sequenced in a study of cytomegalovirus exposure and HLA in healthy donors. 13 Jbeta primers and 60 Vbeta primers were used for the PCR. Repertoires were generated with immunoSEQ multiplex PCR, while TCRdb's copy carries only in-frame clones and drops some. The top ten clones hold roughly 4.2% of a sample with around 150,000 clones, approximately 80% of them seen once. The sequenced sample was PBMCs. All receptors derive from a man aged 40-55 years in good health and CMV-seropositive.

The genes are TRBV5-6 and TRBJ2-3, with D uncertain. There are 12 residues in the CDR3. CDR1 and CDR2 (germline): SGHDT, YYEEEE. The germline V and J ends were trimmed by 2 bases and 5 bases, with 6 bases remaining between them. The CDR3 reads CASSLRRDTQYF. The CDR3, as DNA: TGTGCCAGCAGCTTACGGAGAGATACGCAGTATTTT.

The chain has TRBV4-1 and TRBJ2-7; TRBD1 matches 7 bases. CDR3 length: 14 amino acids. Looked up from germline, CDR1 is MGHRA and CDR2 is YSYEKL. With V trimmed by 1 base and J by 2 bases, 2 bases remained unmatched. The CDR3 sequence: CASSQGDRAYEQYF. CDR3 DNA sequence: TGCGCCAGCAGCCAAGGTGACAGGGCCTACGAGCAGTACTTC.

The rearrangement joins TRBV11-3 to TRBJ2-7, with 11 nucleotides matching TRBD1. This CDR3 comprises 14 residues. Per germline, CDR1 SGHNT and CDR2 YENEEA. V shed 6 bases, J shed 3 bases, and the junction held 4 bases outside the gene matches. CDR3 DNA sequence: TGTGCCAGCAGGAGGGACAGGGGGTTCTACGAGCAGTACTTC. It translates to CASRRDRGFYEQYF.

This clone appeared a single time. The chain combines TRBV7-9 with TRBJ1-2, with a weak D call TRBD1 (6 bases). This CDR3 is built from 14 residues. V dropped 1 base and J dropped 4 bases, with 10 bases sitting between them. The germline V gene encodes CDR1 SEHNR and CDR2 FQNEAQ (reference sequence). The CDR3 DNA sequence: TGTGCCAGCAGCTTAGGGACAGACCCCTATGGCTACACCTTC. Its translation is CASSLGTDPYGYTF.

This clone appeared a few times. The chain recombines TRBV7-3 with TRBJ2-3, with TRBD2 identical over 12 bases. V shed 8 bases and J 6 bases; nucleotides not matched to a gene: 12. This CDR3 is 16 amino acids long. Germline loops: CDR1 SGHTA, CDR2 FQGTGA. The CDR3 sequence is CASSLLRTSGADTQYF. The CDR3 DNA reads TGTGCCAGCTCCCTTTTGAGGACTAGCGGGGCCGATACGCAGTATTTT.

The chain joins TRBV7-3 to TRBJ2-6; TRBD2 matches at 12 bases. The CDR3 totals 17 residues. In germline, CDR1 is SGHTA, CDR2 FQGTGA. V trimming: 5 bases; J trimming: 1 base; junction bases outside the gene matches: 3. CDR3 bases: TGTGCCAGCAGCGGCGGGACTAGCGGGTCTGGGGCCAACGTCCTGACTTTC. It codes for CASSGGTSGSGANVLTF.

The CDR3 DNA is TGTGCCAGCGGCAGGGGGCTGGCGGAAGAGACCCAGTACTTC. This codes for CASGRGLAEETQYF. The V and J genes are TRBV5-6 and TRBJ2-5; TRBD1 matches at 8 bases. V shed 7 bases, J shed 3 bases, and the junction held 8 bases outside the gene matches. The germline gives CDR1 SGHDT, CDR2 YYEEEE. The CDR3 spans 14 residues.

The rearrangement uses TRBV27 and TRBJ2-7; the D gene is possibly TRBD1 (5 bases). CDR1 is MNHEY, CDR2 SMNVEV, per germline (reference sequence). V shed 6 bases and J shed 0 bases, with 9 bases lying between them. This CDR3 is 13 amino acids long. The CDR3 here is CASSRQTSYEQYF. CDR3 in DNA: TGTGCCAGCAGCCGACAGACCTCCTACGAGCAGTACTTC.

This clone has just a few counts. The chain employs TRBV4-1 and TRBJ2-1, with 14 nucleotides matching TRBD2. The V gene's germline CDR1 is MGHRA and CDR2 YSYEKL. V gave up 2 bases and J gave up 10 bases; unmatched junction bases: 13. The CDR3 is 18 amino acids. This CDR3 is CASSQSGLAGAQSGEQFF. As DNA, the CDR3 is TGCGCCAGCAGCCAATCGGGACTAGCGGGGGCCCAATCGGGAGAGCAGTTCTTC.

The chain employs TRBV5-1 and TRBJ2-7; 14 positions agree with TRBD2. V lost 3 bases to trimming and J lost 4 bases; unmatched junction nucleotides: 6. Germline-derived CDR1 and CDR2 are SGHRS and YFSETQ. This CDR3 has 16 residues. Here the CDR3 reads CASSSPGLAGAYEQYF. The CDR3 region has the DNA TGCGCCAGCAGCTCTCCGGGACTAGCGGGAGCATACGAGCAGTACTTC.

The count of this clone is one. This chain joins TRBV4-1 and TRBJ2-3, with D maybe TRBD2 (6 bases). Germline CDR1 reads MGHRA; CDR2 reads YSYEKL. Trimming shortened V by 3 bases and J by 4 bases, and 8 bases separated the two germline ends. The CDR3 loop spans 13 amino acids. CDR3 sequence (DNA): TGCGCCAGCAGCCATGGGACTTCAGATACGCAGTATTTT. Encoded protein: CASSHGTSDTQYF.

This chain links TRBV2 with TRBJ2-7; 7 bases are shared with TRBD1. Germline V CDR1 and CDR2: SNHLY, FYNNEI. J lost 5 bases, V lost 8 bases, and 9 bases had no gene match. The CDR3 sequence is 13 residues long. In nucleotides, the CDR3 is TGTGCCAGCTTGACAGGGATCGGCAACGAGCAGTACTTC. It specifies CASLTGIGNEQYF.

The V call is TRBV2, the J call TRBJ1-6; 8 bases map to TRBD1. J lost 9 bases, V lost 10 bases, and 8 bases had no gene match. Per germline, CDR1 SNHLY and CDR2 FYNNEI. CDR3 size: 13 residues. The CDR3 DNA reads TGTGCCAACCGACAGGGGACCTCTTCACCCCTCCACTTT. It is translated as CANRQGTSSPLHF.

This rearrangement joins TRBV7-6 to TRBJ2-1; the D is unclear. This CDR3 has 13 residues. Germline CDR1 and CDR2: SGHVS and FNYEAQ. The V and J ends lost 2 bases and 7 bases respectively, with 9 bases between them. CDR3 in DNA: TGTGCCAGCAGCTTATTTGTCGGGAATGAGCAGTTCTTC. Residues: CASSLFVGNEQFF.

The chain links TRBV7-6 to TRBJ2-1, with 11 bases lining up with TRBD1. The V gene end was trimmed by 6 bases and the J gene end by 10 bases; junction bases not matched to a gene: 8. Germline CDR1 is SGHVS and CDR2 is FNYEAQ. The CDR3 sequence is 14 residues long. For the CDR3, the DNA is TGTGCCAGCAGGGGGACAGGGGGAATGGAGGAGCAGTTCTTC. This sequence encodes CASRGTGGMEEQFF.

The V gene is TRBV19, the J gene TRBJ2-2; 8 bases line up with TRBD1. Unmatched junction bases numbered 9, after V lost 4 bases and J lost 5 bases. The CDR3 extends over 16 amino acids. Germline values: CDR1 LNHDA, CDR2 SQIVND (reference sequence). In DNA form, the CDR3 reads TGTGCCAGTAGTAGACCCCGGACAGGGCCAACCGGGGAGCTGTTTTTT. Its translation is CASSRPRTGPTGELFF.

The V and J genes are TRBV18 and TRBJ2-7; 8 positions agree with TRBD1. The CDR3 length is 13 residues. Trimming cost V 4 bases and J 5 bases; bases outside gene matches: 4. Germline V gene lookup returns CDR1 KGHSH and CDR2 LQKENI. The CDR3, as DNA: TGTGCCAGCTCACTTGGACAGGGCAACGAGCAGTACTTC. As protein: CASSLGQGNEQYF. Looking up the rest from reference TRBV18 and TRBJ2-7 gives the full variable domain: NAGVMQNPRHLVRRRGQEARLRCSPMKGHSHVYWYRQLPEEGLKFMVYLQKENIIDESGMPKERFSAEFPKEGPSILRIQQVVRGDSAAYFCASSLGQGNEQYFGPGTRLTVT.

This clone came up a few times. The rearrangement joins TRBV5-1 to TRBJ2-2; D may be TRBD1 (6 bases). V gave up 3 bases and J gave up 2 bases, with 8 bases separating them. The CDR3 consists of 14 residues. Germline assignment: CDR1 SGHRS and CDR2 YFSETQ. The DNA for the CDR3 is TGCGCCAGCAGCTGGGGACATAACACCGGGGAGCTGTTTTTT. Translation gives CASSWGHNTGELFF. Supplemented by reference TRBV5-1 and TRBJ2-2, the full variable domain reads KAGVTQTPRYLIKTRGQQVTLSCSPISGHRSVSWYQQTPGQGLQFLFEYFSETQRNKGNFPGRFSGRQFSNSRSEMNVSTLELGDSALYLCASSWGHNTGELFFGEGSRLTVL.

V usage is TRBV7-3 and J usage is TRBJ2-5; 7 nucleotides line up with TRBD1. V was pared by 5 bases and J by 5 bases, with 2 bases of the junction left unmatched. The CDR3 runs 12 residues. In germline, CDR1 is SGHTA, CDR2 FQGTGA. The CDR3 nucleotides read TGTGCCAGCAGCGAGACAGGGGAGACCCAGTACTTC. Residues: CASSETGETQYF.

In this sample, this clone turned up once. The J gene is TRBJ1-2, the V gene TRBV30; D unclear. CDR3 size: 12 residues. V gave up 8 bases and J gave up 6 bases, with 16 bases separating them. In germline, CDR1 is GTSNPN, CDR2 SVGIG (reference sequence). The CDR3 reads CAHRLEGHGYTF. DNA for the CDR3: TGTGCCCATCGTCTAGAGGGCCATGGCTACACCTTC.

The CDR3 coding sequence is TGTGCCAGCAGCGGTAGCGGGAGTGTGAACACCGGGGAGCTGTTTTTT. It specifies CASSGSGSVNTGELFF. This sequence joins TRBV9 and TRBJ2-2, with 9 bases matching TRBD2. V was clipped by 3 bases and J by 1 base; unmatched bases: 4. The CDR3 sequence is 16 residues long. In germline, CDR1 is SGDLS, CDR2 YYNGEE.